This TCR beta chain was retrieved from a study of blood T cells in healthy people across ages. The authors ran a second PCR of about 6 to 11 cycles using a sample-barcoded 5' primer and a J-beta primer mix. TCRdb fed the 5' RACE reads into MiXCR, producing one record per CDR3 protein. The sample lists about 930,000 distinct CDR3 sequences, almost 30% occurring once. Caucasian individuals from Russia who were healthy and aged roughly 6 to 95 acted as donors. The V gene lost 5 bases and the J gene lost 5 bases, with 12 bases spanning the gap. The CDR3 consists of 14 residues. Germline V gene data show CDR1 as MDHEN and CDR2 as SYDVKM. These data also formed part of another study, on T cells of mothers and their children. That paper adds: A few healthy Caucasian mothers and their six children donated. Similar effects of thymic selection on TCR recombination output were recorded in related and unrelated pairs. Overlap in related mother-child pairs always slightly exceeded unrelated pairs, never significantly.

This receptor was obtained from a woman aged 40 to 50 in good health. The V and J genes are TRBV28 and TRBJ1-4; D uncertain. The sample was blood. CDR3 bases: TGTGCCAGCAGTCCCCGGACGGAAAATGAAAAACTGTTTTTT. Encoded protein: CASSPRTENEKLFF.